The sequence of this T cell receptor beta chain was determined in a study of OX40 agonist ivuxolimab in advanced cancers. General study findings and limits: Both blood CD4+ and CD8+ T cells showed clonal growth by week 6 at 0.1 to 3.0 mg/kg.

V was shortened by 1 base and J by 0 bases, with 7 bases between the two germline ends. Germline V gene data show CDR1 as SGHTA and CDR2 as FQGNSA. The CDR3 contains 15 residues. This clone was seen only once. Its matching antigen is unknown. The assay was immunoSEQ multiplex PCR, and TCRdb's table has in-frame clones only and misses some. The table has 55,000 to 75,000 clones, 80% to 90% seen once; the top ten hold around 0.75%. This clonotype was obtained from an adult with an advanced solid tumor such as melanoma, head and neck, liver or kidney cancer. Sequenced material: CD4+ or CD8+ T cells sorted from blood, taken in a trial of the OX40 agonist ivuxolimab. This chain connects TRBV7-2 to TRBJ1-3; the D is unclear. CDR3 sequence: CASSLEALSGNTIYF. CDR3 in DNA: TGTGCCAGCAGCTTAGAGGCCCTCTCTGGAAACACCATATATTTT.